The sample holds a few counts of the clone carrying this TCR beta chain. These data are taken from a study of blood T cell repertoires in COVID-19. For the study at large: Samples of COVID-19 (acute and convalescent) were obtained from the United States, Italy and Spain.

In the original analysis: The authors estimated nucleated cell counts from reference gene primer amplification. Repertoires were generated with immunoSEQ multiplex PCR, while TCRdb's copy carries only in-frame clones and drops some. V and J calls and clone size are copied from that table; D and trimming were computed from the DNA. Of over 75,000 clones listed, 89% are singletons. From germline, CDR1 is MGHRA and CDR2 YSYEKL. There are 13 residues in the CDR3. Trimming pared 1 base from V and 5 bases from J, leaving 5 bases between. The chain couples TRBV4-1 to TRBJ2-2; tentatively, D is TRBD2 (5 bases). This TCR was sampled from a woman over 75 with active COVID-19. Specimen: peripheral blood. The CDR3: CASSQGGTGELFF. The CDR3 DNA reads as TGCGCCAGCAGCCAAGGAGGGACCGGGGAGCTGTTTTTT.